The sequence of this T cell receptor beta chain was determined in a study of graft-versus-host responses after intestinal transplantation. Study-wide context: Transplant types were multivisceral, liver-intestinal, or isolated intestinal. Anti-thymocyte globulin served as induction for all recipients, who then took tacrolimus and steroids for about three years.

Worth noting for this clone: Its cognate antigen is unknown.

Assay: immunoSEQ multiplex PCR; the TCRdb copy retains only in-frame clones and omits some. The table records 90,000 to 120,000 clones, approximately 86% of them present only once. Study conclusions and caveats: Allograft graft-versus-host to host-versus-graft clonal ratios ran high in patients with graft-donor T cell macrochimerism. Recipient marrow showed GvH clones, some seen first in ileum or blood.

Trimming at V came to 9 bases and at J to 2 bases, leaving 11 bases not matched to a gene. CDR1 and CDR2 (germline): LNHNV, YYDKDF (reference sequence). The CDR3 covers 16 residues. The chain uses TRBV15 and TRBJ2-3, with 10 bases fitting TRBD2. The source was unstimulated CD4+ T cells sorted from spleen or lymph node cells, collected before transplant. This clonotype was sampled from a human donor who was the organ donor for an intestinal transplant. This CDR3 reads CATNSERGGVTDTQYF. DNA for the CDR3: TGTGCCACTAACTCAGAGCGGGGGGGCGTCACAGATACGCAGTATTTT. Using reference TRBV15 and TRBJ2-3 for the parts outside the CDR3, the full variable domain is DAMVIQNPRYQVTQFGKPVTLSCSQTLNHNVMYWYQQKSSQAPKLLFHYYDKDFNNEADTPDNFQSRRPNTSFCFLDIRSPGLGDTAMYLCATNSERGGVTDTQYFGPGTRLTVL.